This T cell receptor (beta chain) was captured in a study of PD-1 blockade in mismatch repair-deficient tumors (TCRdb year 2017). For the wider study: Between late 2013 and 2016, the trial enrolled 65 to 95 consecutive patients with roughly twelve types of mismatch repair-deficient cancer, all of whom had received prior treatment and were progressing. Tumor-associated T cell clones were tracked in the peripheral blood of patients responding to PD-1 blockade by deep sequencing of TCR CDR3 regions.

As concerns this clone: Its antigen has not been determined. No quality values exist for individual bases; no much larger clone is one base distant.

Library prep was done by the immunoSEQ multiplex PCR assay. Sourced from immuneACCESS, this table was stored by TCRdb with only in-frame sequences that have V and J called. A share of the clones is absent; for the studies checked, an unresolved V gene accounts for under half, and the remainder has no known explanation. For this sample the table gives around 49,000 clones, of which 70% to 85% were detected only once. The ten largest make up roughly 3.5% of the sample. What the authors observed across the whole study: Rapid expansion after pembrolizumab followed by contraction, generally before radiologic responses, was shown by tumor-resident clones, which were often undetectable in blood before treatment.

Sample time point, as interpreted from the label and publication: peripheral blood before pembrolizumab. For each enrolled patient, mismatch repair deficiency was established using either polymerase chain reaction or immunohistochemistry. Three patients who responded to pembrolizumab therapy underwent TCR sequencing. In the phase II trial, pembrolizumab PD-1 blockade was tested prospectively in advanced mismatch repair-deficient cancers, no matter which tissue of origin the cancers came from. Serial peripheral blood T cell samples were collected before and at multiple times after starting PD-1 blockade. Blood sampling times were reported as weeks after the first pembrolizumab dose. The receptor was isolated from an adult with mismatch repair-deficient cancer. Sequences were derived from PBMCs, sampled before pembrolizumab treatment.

The DNA is TGTGCCACCAGCACAGACAGGGGGCCCTACGAGCAGTACTTC. The encoded protein is CATSTDRGPYEQYF. The chain links TRBV15 with TRBJ2-7; 10 bases in between match TRBD1. The CDR3 starts with the cysteine, ends with the phenylalanine, and has 14 residues. The kept DNA is CDR3 alone, 42 bases in frame from the first base. At the junction V is shortened by 4 bases and J by 2 bases; bases outside the gene matches: 2. The germline V gene (reference sequence) provides CDR1 LNHNV and CDR2 YYDKDF.